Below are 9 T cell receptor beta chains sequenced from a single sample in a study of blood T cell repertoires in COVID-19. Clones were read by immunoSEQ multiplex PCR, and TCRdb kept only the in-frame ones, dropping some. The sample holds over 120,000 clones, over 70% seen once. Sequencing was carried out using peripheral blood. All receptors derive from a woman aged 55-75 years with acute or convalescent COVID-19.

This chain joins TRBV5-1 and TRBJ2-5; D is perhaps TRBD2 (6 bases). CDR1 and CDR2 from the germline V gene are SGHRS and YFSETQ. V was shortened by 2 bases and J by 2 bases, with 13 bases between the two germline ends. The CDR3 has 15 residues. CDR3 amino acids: CASSFAGSHQETQYF. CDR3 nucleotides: TGCGCCAGCAGCTTTGCCGGGAGCCATCAAGAGACCCAGTACTTC.

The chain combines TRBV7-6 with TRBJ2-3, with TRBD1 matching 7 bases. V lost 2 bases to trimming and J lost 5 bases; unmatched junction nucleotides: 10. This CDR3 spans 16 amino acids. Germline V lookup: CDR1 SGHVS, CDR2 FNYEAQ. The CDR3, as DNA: TGTGCCAGCAGCTTAAATATCCGGGACAGCGGAGATACGCAGTATTTT. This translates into CASSLNIRDSGDTQYF.

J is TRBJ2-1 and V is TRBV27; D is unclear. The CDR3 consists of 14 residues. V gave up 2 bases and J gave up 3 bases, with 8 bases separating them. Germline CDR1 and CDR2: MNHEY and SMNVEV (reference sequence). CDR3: CASSLVSSYNEQFF. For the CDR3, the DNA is TGTGCCAGCAGTTTAGTCTCTAGCTACAATGAGCAGTTCTTC.

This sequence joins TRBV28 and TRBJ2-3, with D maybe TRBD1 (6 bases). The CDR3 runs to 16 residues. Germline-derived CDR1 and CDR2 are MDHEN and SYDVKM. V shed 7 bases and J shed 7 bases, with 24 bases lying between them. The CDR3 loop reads CASNPTTGDLFNTQYF. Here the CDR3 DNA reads TGTGCCAGCAACCCAACGACAGGTGATCTCTTCAATACGCAGTATTTT.

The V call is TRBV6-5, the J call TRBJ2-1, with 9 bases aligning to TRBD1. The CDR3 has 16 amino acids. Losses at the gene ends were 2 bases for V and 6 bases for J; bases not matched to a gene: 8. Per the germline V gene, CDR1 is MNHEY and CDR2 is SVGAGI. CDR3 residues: CASSYAGTGRGNEQFF. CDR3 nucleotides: TGTGCCAGCAGTTACGCTGGGACAGGGAGAGGCAATGAGCAGTTCTTC.

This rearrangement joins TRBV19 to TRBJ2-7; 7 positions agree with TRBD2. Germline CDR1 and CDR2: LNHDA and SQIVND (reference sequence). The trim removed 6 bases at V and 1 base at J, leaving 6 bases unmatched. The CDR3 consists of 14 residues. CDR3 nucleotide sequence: TGTGCCAGTAGCCCAGCGGGGCGGTCCTACGAGCAGTACTTC. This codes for CASSPAGRSYEQYF.

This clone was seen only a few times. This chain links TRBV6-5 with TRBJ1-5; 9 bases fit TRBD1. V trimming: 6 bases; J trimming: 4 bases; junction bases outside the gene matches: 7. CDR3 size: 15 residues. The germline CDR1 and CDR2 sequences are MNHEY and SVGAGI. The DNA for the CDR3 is TGTGCCAGCAGCTTGAAGACAGGGGGGAATCAGCCCCAGCATTTT. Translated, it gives CASSLKTGGNQPQHF.

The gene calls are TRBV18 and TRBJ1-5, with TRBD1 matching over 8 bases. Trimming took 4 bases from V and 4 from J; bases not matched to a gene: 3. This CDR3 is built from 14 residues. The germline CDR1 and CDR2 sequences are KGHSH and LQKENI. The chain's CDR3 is CASSLDRENQPQHF. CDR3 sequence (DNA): TGTGCCAGCTCACTGGACAGGGAGAATCAGCCCCAGCATTTT.

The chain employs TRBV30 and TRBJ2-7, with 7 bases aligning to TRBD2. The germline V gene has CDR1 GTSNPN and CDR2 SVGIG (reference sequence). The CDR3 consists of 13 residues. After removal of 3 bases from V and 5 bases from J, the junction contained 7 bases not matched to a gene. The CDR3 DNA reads TGTGCCTGGAGCCGGGGCGCGGGGGACGAGCAGTACTTC. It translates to CAWSRGAGDEQYF. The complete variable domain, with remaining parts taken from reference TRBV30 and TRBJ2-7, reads SQTIHQWPATLVQPVGSPLSLECTVEGTSNPNLYWYRQAAGRGLQLLFYSVGIGQISSEVPQNLSASRPQDRQFILSSKKLLLSDSGFYLCAWSRGAGDEQYFGPGTRLTVT.